Listed here are 20 T cell receptor beta chains from one sample, sequenced in a study of blood T cell repertoires in COVID-19. Sequencing used immunoSEQ multiplex PCR; TCRdb keeps in-frame clones, though not all of them. The repertoire holds tens of thousands of clones, with approximately 92% as singletons. The sequencing input was peripheral blood. The receptors stem from a man over 45 with acute or convalescent COVID-19.

The V and J genes are TRBV27 and TRBJ2-5, with D perhaps matching TRBD2 (5 bases). CDR1 MNHEY and CDR2 SMNVEV come from the germline V gene (reference sequence). Trimming pared 3 bases from V and 1 base from J, leaving 12 bases between. The CDR3 loop spans 15 amino acids. CDR3 residues: CASSLSLATQETQYF. In DNA, the CDR3 is TGTGCCAGCAGTTTGAGTTTAGCGACCCAAGAGACCCAGTACTTC.

CDR3 in DNA: TGTGCCAGCAGCCAGAGGGGGAAGACAGGGCAAGAGACCCAGTACTTC. Protein: CASSQRGKTGQETQYF. The chain has TRBV3-1 (or the pseudogene TRBV3-2) and TRBJ2-5; TRBD1 matches at 7 bases. Germline lookup yields CDR1 LGHDT and CDR2 YNNKEL (reference sequence). This CDR3 is built from 16 residues. The V gene end was trimmed by 3 bases and the J gene end by 2 bases; junction bases not matched to a gene: 9.

The rearrangement joins TRBV5-6 to TRBJ2-1; the D gene is possibly TRBD2 (5 bases). CDR3 length: 16 amino acids. Per the germline V gene, CDR1 is SGHDT and CDR2 is YYEEEE. Trimming took 0 bases from V and 0 from J, leaving 10 bases between them. The CDR3 bases are TGTGCCAGCAGCTTGGAGCGGCTGAGCTCCTACAATGAGCAGTTCTTC. Translation: CASSLERLSSYNEQFF.

The V gene is TRBV16, the J gene TRBJ1-3; TRBD1 aligns across 7 bases. CDR3 length: 13 residues. V lost 4 bases to trimming and J lost 3 bases; unmatched junction nucleotides: 0. CDR1 is KGHSY and CDR2 is FQNENV in the germline V gene. The CDR3 sequence: CASSRDSGNTIYF. CDR3 nucleotide sequence: TGTGCCAGCAGCCGGGACAGTGGAAACACCATATATTTT. Combining the CDR3 with reference TRBV16 and TRBJ1-3 gives the whole variable domain GEEVAQTPKHLVRGEGQKAKLYCAPIKGHSYVFWYQQVLKNEFKFLISFQNENVFDETGMPKERFSAKCLPNSPCSLEIQATKLEDSAVYFCASSRDSGNTIYFGEGSWLTVV.

This clone has more than one count but fewer than ten. The chain has TRBV28 and TRBJ1-2; tentatively, D is TRBD1 (5 bases). Trimming stripped 8 bases from V and 5 bases from J, with 21 bases between. The CDR3 contains 15 residues. The germline CDR1 and CDR2 sequences are MDHEN and SYDVKM. The CDR3 sequence: CASRPTAGARYGYTF. CDR3 bases: TGTGCCAGCCGACCGACCGCTGGGGCACGATATGGCTACACCTTC.

The J gene is TRBJ2-3, the V gene TRBV6-6, with D possibly TRBD1 on 6 matching bases. The V end lost 6 bases, the J end lost 2 bases, and 15 bases lay between the germline ends. CDR1 and CDR2 from the germline V gene are MNHNY and SVGAGI (reference sequence). There are 15 residues in the CDR3. The CDR3, as DNA: TGTGCCAGCAGCACCCGGACAGACAACACAGATACGCAGTATTTT. Translation: CASSTRTDNTDTQYF.

The chain has TRBV18 and TRBJ2-6; tentative D call: TRBD1 (6 bases). Germline-derived CDR1 and CDR2 are KGHSH and LQKENI. V was clipped by 2 bases and J by 0 bases, with 17 bases between them. The CDR3 contains 19 residues. CDR3: CASSPTVQGPLSGANVLTF. The CDR3 bases are TGTGCCAGCTCACCAACCGTACAGGGTCCCCTCTCTGGGGCCAACGTCCTGACTTTC.

The chain carries TRBV20-1 and TRBJ2-3; TRBD2 is a possible D gene (5 bases). Germline-derived CDR1 and CDR2 are DFQATT and SNEGSKA (reference sequence). V dropped 3 bases and J dropped 0 bases, with 13 bases sitting between them. The CDR3 loop spans 15 amino acids. The CDR3 region is CSASKAATSTDTQYF. In DNA form, the CDR3 reads TGCAGTGCTAGTAAAGCGGCAACTAGCACAGATACGCAGTATTTT.

The rearrangement uses TRBV3-1 (or the pseudogene TRBV3-2) and TRBJ1-2, with TRBD1 identical over 7 bases. Germline values: CDR1 LGHDT, CDR2 YNNKEL (reference sequence). J gave up 5 bases and V 0 bases, and 3 bases lay outside the gene matches. The CDR3 is 14 residues long. The CDR3 reads CASSQEGQHYGYTF. CDR3 sequence (DNA): TGTGCCAGCAGCCAAGAGGGACAGCATTATGGCTACACCTTC.

The V and J genes are TRBV5-1 and TRBJ2-7; D call uncertain. V lost 5 bases to trimming and J lost 3 bases, with 15 bases between them. This CDR3 region has 14 residues. CDR1 is SGHRS and CDR2 is YFSETQ in the germline V gene. The CDR3: CASRFTAGNYEQYF. In DNA form, the CDR3 reads TGCGCCAGCAGGTTTACAGCTGGTAACTACGAGCAGTACTTC. Looking up the rest from reference TRBV5-1 and TRBJ2-7 gives the full variable domain: KAGVTQTPRYLIKTRGQQVTLSCSPISGHRSVSWYQQTPGQGLQFLFEYFSETQRNKGNFPGRFSGRQFSNSRSEMNVSTLELGDSALYLCASRFTAGNYEQYFGPGTRLTVT.

The chain recombines TRBV30 with TRBJ1-1; D gene unclear. Trimming stripped 4 bases from V and 0 bases from J, with 9 bases between. CDR3 length: 13 residues. The germline CDR1 and CDR2 sequences are GTSNPN and SVGIG (reference sequence). The chain's CDR3 is CAWTQRLNTEAFF. Here the CDR3 DNA reads TGTGCCTGGACGCAGCGTCTGAACACTGAAGCTTTCTTT. Filled out from reference TRBV30 and TRBJ1-1, the complete variable domain reads SQTIHQWPATLVQPVGSPLSLECTVEGTSNPNLYWYRQAAGRGLQLLFYSVGIGQISSEVPQNLSASRPQDRQFILSSKKLLLSDSGFYLCAWTQRLNTEAFFGQGTRLTVV.

The table lists this clone with a count of one. V is TRBV19 and J is TRBJ1-1; TRBD1 might be the D (5 bases). The CDR3 is made up of 15 amino acids. Trimming removed 3 bases from V and 4 bases from J, with 15 bases in between. Germline CDR1 LNHDA, CDR2 SQIVND (reference sequence). CDR3 DNA sequence: TGTGCCAGTAGTATTCAGGGTTTGACGCGCACTGAAGCTTTCTTT. Translation: CASSIQGLTRTEAFF.

The chain is built from TRBV5-6 and TRBJ2-3, with a tentative D call TRBD1 (6 bases). The germline V gene has CDR1 SGHDT and CDR2 YYEEEE. The CDR3 runs to 13 residues. V was pared by 5 bases and J by 3 bases, with 10 bases between. The DNA of the CDR3 is TGTGCCAGCAGACCTACAGGGACAGATACGCAGTATTTT. It codes for CASRPTGTDTQYF. The full variable domain, with the rest looked up from reference TRBV5-6 and TRBJ2-3, is DAGVTQSPTHLIKTRGQQVTLRCSPKSGHDTVSWYQQALGQGPQFIFQYYEEEERQRGNFPDRFSGHQFPNYSSELNVNALLLGDSALYLCASRPTGTDTQYFGPGTRLTVL.

The chain couples TRBV30 to TRBJ2-5, with 8 bases that match TRBD1. This CDR3 has 20 amino acids. The germline CDR1 and CDR2 sequences are GTSNPN and SVGIG (reference sequence). J gave up 1 base and V 0 bases, and 19 bases lay outside the gene matches. CDR3 protein: CAWSVRTGPRQAGTQETQYF. The CDR3 DNA is TGTGCCTGGAGTGTTAGGACAGGGCCACGCCAGGCCGGCACCCAAGAGACCCAGTACTTC.

The chain has TRBV7-9 and TRBJ2-1; 8 nucleotides align to TRBD2. The CDR3 covers 16 residues. Germline V gene lookup returns CDR1 SEHNR and CDR2 FQNEAQ (reference sequence). Losses at the gene ends were 1 base for V and 4 bases for J; bases not matched to a gene: 6. The CDR3 coding sequence is TGTGCCAGCAGCTTAGAAGCGGGAGTACCTTACAATGAGCAGTTCTTC. Translated, it gives CASSLEAGVPYNEQFF.

CDR3 residues: CASSPTGTFNGYEQYF. In DNA form, the CDR3 reads TGTGCCAGCAGTCCAACCGGGACATTTAACGGCTACGAGCAGTACTTC. This chain links TRBV28 with TRBJ2-7; perhaps TRBD1 as D (6 bases). Looked up from germline, CDR1 is MDHEN and CDR2 is SYDVKM. CDR3 length: 16 residues. The germline V and J ends were trimmed by 5 bases and 3 bases, with 20 bases remaining between them.

This chain joins TRBV4-3 and TRBJ2-3; a weak D match, TRBD1 (5 bases). The V gene's germline CDR1 is LGHNA and CDR2 YSLEER. Trimming shortened V by 8 bases and J by 0 bases, and 9 bases separated the two germline ends. The CDR3 is made up of 13 amino acids. CDR3 sequence: CASQGVSTDTQYF. The CDR3, as DNA: TGCGCCAGCCAGGGCGTAAGCACAGATACGCAGTATTTT.

The V gene is TRBV28, the J gene TRBJ2-5, with 11 bases lining up with TRBD2. The junction had 7 bases not matched to a gene; V was cut back by 2 bases and J by 5 bases. This CDR3 contains 16 residues. Per germline, CDR1 MDHEN and CDR2 SYDVKM. CDR3 sequence reads: CASSLPLLAGGETQYF. The CDR3 coding sequence is TGTGCCAGCAGTTTACCTCTTCTAGCGGGAGGTGAGACCCAGTACTTC.

The chain links TRBV5-1 to TRBJ1-4; 11 bases match TRBD1. The CDR3 has 17 amino acids. Per the germline V gene, CDR1 is SGHRS and CDR2 is YFSETQ. V lost 4 bases to trimming and J lost 6 bases; unmatched junction nucleotides: 11. The chain's CDR3 is CASSLGTGGARDEKLFF. CDR3 nucleotide sequence: TGCGCCAGCAGCCTCGGGACAGGGGGTGCTCGGGATGAAAAACTGTTTTTT.

The rearrangement links TRBV6-5 to TRBJ2-7, with 9 bases aligning to TRBD1. There are 15 residues in the CDR3. V was pared by 5 bases and J by 2 bases, with 7 bases of the junction left unmatched. Germline CDR1 MNHEY, CDR2 SVGAGI. In nucleotides, the CDR3 is TGTGCCAGCAGTCGTCGGACAGGGGAGACCTACGAGCAGTACTTC. Encoded protein: CASSRRTGETYEQYF.